The source of this T cell receptor (beta chain) is a study of T cell repertoires in cytomegalovirus infection. General observations from the study: Predominance within the ex vivo response was attributable to HLA-C-restricted CMV-specific TCR beta clonotypes.

TCRdb passed the reads through MiXCR, listing each CDR3 protein once. The sample comprises approximately 600,000 distinct CDR3 sequences, roughly 43% of which are singletons, and around 46% rests with the top ten. Details on this clonotype: Antigen: not known.

The trim removed 3 bases at V and 0 bases at J, leaving 13 bases unmatched. CDR1 and CDR2 (germline): SGHVS, FNYEAQ. The CDR3 has 19 residues. This sequence joins TRBV7-6 and TRBJ2-3, with 9 bases fitting TRBD1. The sequence derives from a human donor in good health (CMV status not recorded). Some clones in this sample may be carry-over from other donors' samples. The sample here was cultured PBMCs, taken from culture after CMV antigen stimulation. CDR3 loop: CASSLDGTGRFFSTDTQYF. CDR3 sequence (DNA): TGTGCCAGCAGCTTGGACGGGACAGGGCGTTTCTTTAGCACAGATACGCAGTATTTT.